The entry that follows covers one T cell receptor beta chain sequence. These data are taken from a study of blood T cell repertoires in COVID-19. About the study: The United States, Italy and Spain were the sources of the acute and convalescent COVID-19 samples. The analysed material was cDNA or gDNA that came from T cells, B-cell-depleted T cells, or PBMCs.

In the original processing: From reference gene primer amplification, estimates of nucleated cell counts were derived. Only in-frame clones appear in the TCRdb table, and some are missing; sequencing was by immunoSEQ multiplex PCR. Clone size and the V and J calls come from that table; the DNA yielded D and trimming. The repertoire consists of around 150,000 clones, with roughly 79% occurring once and the leading ten covering roughly 20%. Sequenced input: peripheral blood. The receptor's source is a woman aged 80 or over with acute or convalescent COVID-19.

CDR3 in DNA: TGTGCCTGGAGTGGACTAGGGGAAAACATTCAGTACTTC. It encodes CAWSGLGENIQYF. The rearrangement joins TRBV30 to TRBJ2-4; weak D call: TRBD2 (6 bases). The CDR3 totals 13 residues. With 1 base removed from V and 5 bases from J, the gap between germline ends came to 9 bases. Germline V CDR1 and CDR2: GTSNPN, SVGIG (reference sequence).